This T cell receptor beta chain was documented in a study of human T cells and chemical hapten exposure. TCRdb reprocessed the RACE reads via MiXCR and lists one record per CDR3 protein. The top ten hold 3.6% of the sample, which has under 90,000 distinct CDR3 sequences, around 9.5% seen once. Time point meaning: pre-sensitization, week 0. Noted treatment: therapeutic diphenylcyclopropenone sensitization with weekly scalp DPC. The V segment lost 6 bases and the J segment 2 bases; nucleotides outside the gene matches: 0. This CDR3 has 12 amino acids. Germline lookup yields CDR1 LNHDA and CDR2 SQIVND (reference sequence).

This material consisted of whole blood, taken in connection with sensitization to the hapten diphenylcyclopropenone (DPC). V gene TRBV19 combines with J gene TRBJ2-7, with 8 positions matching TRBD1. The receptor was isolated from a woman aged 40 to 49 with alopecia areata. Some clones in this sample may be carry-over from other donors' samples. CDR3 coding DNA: TGTGCCAGTAGGGGACAGGCCTACGAGCAGTACTTC. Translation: CASRGQAYEQYF.